This T cell receptor (beta chain) was profiled in a study of radiation and T cells in renal cell carcinoma. The table came from immunoSEQ multiplex PCR; TCRdb's copy has only in-frame clones and leaves some out. The sample yields about 130,000 clones, approximately 80% seen once. Broader study findings: From baseline, blood top tumor clonotypes peaked at 2 weeks post-radiation. No pretreatment tumor biopsies were available for baseline clonotypes.

Worth noting for this clone: Its target is unknown.

Regarding time point: baseline pretreatment blood. Indicated treatment: 15 Gy SBRT to primary tumor, nephrectomy 4 weeks later. This renal cell carcinoma was of the clear cell type. The CDR3 is 13 amino acids. In germline, CDR1 is SGDLS, CDR2 YYNGEE. V was cut by 0 bases and J by 11 bases, with 13 bases left in between. The source material was blood, sampled from a patient whose treatment included radiotherapy and nephrectomy. This sequence originates from a woman aged 60-70 years with renal cell carcinoma. The chain carries TRBV9 and TRBJ2-3; no definite D call. The CDR3 is CASSVGAHEVQYF. The CDR3, as DNA: TGTGCCAGCAGCGTAGGGGCACATGAGGTGCAGTATTTT.